The 4 T cell receptor beta chains given below trace back to one sample, sequenced in a study of blood T cell repertoires in COVID-19. The table came from immunoSEQ multiplex PCR; TCRdb's copy has only in-frame clones and leaves some out. The table includes a few hundred thousand clones, 65% to 90% detected once. The sequenced sample consisted of PBMCs or T cells enriched from blood (not recorded which). All receptors derive from a woman aged 35 to 49 with acute COVID-19.

The chain combines TRBV28 with TRBJ2-1, with 9 bases fitting TRBD2. The CDR3 consists of 16 residues. Germline lookup yields CDR1 MDHEN and CDR2 SYDVKM. J was trimmed by 4 bases and V by 3 bases; bases with no gene match: 7. CDR3 sequence: CASSFSSGIAYNEQFF. CDR3 DNA sequence: TGTGCCAGCAGTTTTTCTAGCGGGATCGCGTACAATGAGCAGTTCTTC.

V and J are TRBV4-3 and TRBJ2-2; D might be TRBD1 (5 bases). V was trimmed by 0 bases and J by 6 bases, leaving 11 bases between them. The CDR3 extends over 15 amino acids. The germline V gene has CDR1 LGHNA and CDR2 YSLEER. The CDR3 nucleotides are TGCGCCAGCAGCCAAGATGTCAGGGCGTCCGGGGAGCTGTTTTTT. This sequence encodes CASSQDVRASGELFF.

V is TRBV19 and J is TRBJ1-5, with no clear D. The ends were cut back, 6 bases at V and 1 base at J, with 13 bases in the middle. Germline lookup yields CDR1 LNHDA and CDR2 SQIVND (reference sequence). This CDR3 has 15 residues. The CDR3 sequence is CASRKEDGSNQPQHF. The CDR3 DNA reads TGTGCCAGTAGAAAAGAGGATGGGAGCAATCAGCCCCAGCATTTT. Complete variable domain (other parts from reference TRBV19 and TRBJ1-5): DGGITQSPKYLFRKEGQNVTLSCEQNLNHDAMYWYRQDPGQGLRLIYYSQIVNDFQKGDIAEGYSVSREKKESFPLTVTSAQKNPTAFYLCASRKEDGSNQPQHFGDGTRLSIL.

V usage is TRBV7-2 and J usage is TRBJ2-1; the match to TRBD2 covers 11 bases. The CDR3 runs to 18 residues. CDR1 is SGHTA, CDR2 FQGNSA, per germline. V trimming: 1 base; J trimming: 0 bases; junction bases outside the gene matches: 5. Here the CDR3 reads CASSLGASGRNSYNEQFF. The CDR3 DNA is TGTGCCAGCAGCTTAGGGGCTAGCGGGAGGAACTCCTACAATGAGCAGTTCTTC.